Listed below are T cell receptor beta chains from one sample, sequenced in a study of CD8 T cells in ankylosing spondylitis. Using its own MiXCR run on the 5' RACE reads, TCRdb lists one record per CDR3 protein. This repertoire shows roughly 130,000 distinct CDR3 sequences, roughly an eighth found once; its top ten account for 2.5% to 3%. What was sequenced was blood, either unsorted or a sorted T cell fraction (not recorded which). The receptors were gathered from a female donor with ankylosing spondylitis or in good health (not recorded which). Both conserved end residues are part of each CDR3. The D gene is left open where the match is weak. Not every row has a clone size; where given, it reads once, few, many or a size class.

J	V	D	size	CDR3	DNA
TRBJ1-5	TRBV11-1	-	many	CASSLELYAGAGNQPQHF	TGTGCCAGCAGCTTAGAGCTGTATGCAGGGGCGGGCAATCAGCCCCAGCATTTT
TRBJ2-1	TRBV29-1	TRBD2	many	CSVVPGGRNEQFF	TGCAGCGTTGTGCCCGGCGGGAGGAATGAGCAGTTCTTC
TRBJ2-5	TRBV13	TRBD2	-	CASSLLASGRGDQETQYF	TGTGCCAGCAGCTTACTGGCTAGCGGGAGAGGCGACCAAGAGACCCAGTACTTC
TRBJ1-6	TRBV5-1	-	many	CATRTVSKDNSPLHF	TGCGCCACCCGGACAGTGTCTAAGGATAATTCACCCCTCCACTTT
TRBJ2-2	TRBV4-2	TRBD1	few	CASILGQGDTGELFF	TGTGCCAGCATCCTAGGGCAGGGGGACACCGGGGAGCTGTTTTTT
TRBJ2-2	TRBV11-2	TRBD2	-	CASSPRRLAGGNTGELFF	TGTGCCAGCAGCCCAAGGAGGCTAGCGGGAGGCAACACCGGGGAGCTGTTTTTT
TRBJ2-1	TRBV7-2	TRBD2	few	CASSLAGASGYNEQFF	TGTGCCAGCAGCCTAGCGGGGGCTTCAGGCTACAATGAGCAGTTCTTC
TRBJ2-1	TRBV4-2	-	-	CASSQDLARPDNEQFF	TGTGCCAGCAGCCAAGATCTTGCTCGTCCCGACAATGAGCAGTTCTTC
TRBJ2-1	TRBV27	-	many	CASMGLVSYNEQFF	TGTGCCAGCATGGGGCTGGTCTCCTACAATGAGCAGTTCTTC
TRBJ1-3	TRBV12-3/TRBV12-4	TRBD1	many	CASSSGQGTGNTIYF	TGTGCCAGCAGTTCGGGACAGGGAACTGGAAACACCATATATTTT
TRBJ1-3	TRBV5-1	-	-	CASSPGVAGNTIYF	TGCGCCAGCAGCCCTGGGGTAGCTGGAAACACCATATATTTT
TRBJ2-7	TRBV12-3/TRBV12-4	-	few	CASSLASVSYEQYF	TGTGCCAGCAGTTTAGCTAGCGTTTCCTACGAGCAGTACTTC
TRBJ2-3	TRBV6-5	TRBD2	many	CASSISGGWDTQYF	TGTGCCAGCAGTATATCGGGGGGTTGGGATACGCAGTATTTT
TRBJ1-4	TRBV2	-	-	CASRLTAATNEKLFF	TGTGCCAGCAGGCTGACAGCAGCAACTAATGAAAAACTGTTTTTT
TRBJ2-3	TRBV11-2	-	few	CASSSRERQYF	TGTGCCAGCAGCTCCCGGGAGCGTCAGTATTTT
TRBJ2-1	TRBV9	TRBD2	-	CASSVAASGRWPNEQFF	TGTGCCAGCAGCGTAGCGGCTAGCGGGAGATGGCCCAATGAGCAGTTCTTC
TRBJ2-3	TRBV15	-	once	CATRDFTDTQYF	TGTGCCACTCGGGACTTCACAGATACGCAGTATTTT
TRBJ1-4	TRBV7-9	-	-	CASSLTRGGSLNEKLFF	TGTGCCAGCAGCTTAACCCGTGGGGGGTCCTTAAATGAAAAACTGTTTTTT
TRBJ1-2	TRBV5-1	TRBD1	few	CASSLQPGQGEVYGYTF	TGCGCCAGCAGCTTACAACCGGGACAGGGGGAAGTATATGGCTACACCTTC
TRBJ2-3	TRBV29-1	TRBD1	-	CSVTTGGTDTQYF	TGCAGCGTGACGACAGGGGGAACAGATACGCAGTATTTT
TRBJ2-7	TRBV7-6	TRBD2	-	CASSPTSGASYEQYF	TGTGCCAGCAGCCCTACTAGCGGGGCTTCCTACGAGCAGTACTTC
TRBJ1-2	TRBV25-1	-	-	CASSDWDGGTSYGYTF	TGTGCCAGCAGTGATTGGGACGGCGGGACCTCCTATGGCTACACCTTC
TRBJ1-4	TRBV11-2	-	many	CASSISGIEKLFF	TGTGCCAGCAGCATTTCAGGGATCGAAAAACTGTTTTTT
TRBJ1-1	TRBV18	-	-	CASSPPMVPGAFF	TGTGCCAGCTCACCACCGATGGTCCCGGGGGCTTTCTTT
TRBJ2-1	TRBV9	TRBD2	-	CTSSVTSQNEQFF	TGTACCAGCAGCGTGACTAGCCAAAATGAGCAGTTCTTC
TRBJ2-3	TRBV10-2	TRBD2	-	CASSEQLAGDTDTQYF	TGCGCCAGCAGTGAGCAACTAGCGGGAGACACAGATACGCAGTATTTT
TRBJ2-1	TRBV20-1	-	-	CSELIVNEQFF	TGCAGTGAATTAATCGTCAATGAGCAGTTCTTC
TRBJ2-7	TRBV2	-	few	CAISGILAYEQYF	TGTGCCATCTCAGGAATTCTAGCCTACGAGCAGTACTTC
TRBJ2-7	TRBV12-3/TRBV12-4	-	-	CASSRTGNYEQYF	TGTGCCAGCTCTCGTACAGGGAACTACGAGCAGTACTTC
TRBJ2-3	TRBV7-2	-	-	CASSLEAADTQYF	TGTGCCAGCAGCTTAGAGGCCGCAGATACGCAGTATTTT
TRBJ2-7	TRBV5-1	-	few	CASSPTGGNTYEQYF	TGCGCCAGCAGCCCTACCGGGGGCAATACCTACGAGCAGTACTTC
TRBJ2-7	TRBV29-1	-	many	CSVGGFIYEQYF	TGCAGCGTTGGGGGTTTTATCTACGAGCAGTACTTC
TRBJ1-1	TRBV7-6	TRBD1	-	CASSLSSPPGQDAFF	TGTGCCAGCAGCTTATCTTCTCCGCCGGGACAGGACGCTTTCTTT
TRBJ2-3	TRBV20-1	-	many	CSASSQADTQYF	TGCAGTGCTAGTTCCCAGGCAGATACGCAGTATTTT
TRBJ1-1	TRBV7-8	TRBD1	-	CASSKKQGLNTEAFF	TGTGCCAGCAGCAAGAAACAGGGGTTGAACACTGAAGCTTTCTTT
TRBJ2-2	TRBV9	-	-	CASSVNSGELFF	TGTGCCAGCAGCGTAAATTCCGGGGAGCTGTTTTTT
TRBJ2-3	TRBV12-3/TRBV12-4	-	-	CASSLEGTRTDTQYF	TGTGCCAGCAGTTTAGAAGGTACTCGCACAGATACGCAGTATTTT
TRBJ1-2	TRBV5-1	TRBD1	many	CASSLYWTGEGYTF	TGCGCCAGCAGCTTGTATTGGACAGGGGAAGGCTACACCTTC
TRBJ1-4	TRBV5-6	-	-	CASSVSGRLATNEKLFF	TGTGCCAGCAGCGTTTCGGGGCGCCTTGCAACTAATGAAAAACTGTTTTTT
TRBJ1-1	TRBV5-1	TRBD1	many	CASIKTPGTGGAEAFF	TGCGCCAGCATTAAAACCCCAGGGACAGGGGGGGCTGAAGCTTTCTTT
TRBJ1-2	TRBV29-1	TRBD1	-	CSVVGGGQRSSNYGYTF	TGCAGCGTTGTAGGCGGGGGACAGCGAAGTTCTAACTATGGCTACACCTTC
TRBJ2-4	TRBV29-1	-	many	CSAGQFNIQYF	TGCAGCGCTGGACAGTTTAACATTCAGTACTTC
TRBJ1-6	TRBV20-1	-	few	CSASLAGNSPLHF	TGCAGTGCTAGTCTCGCCGGTAATTCACCCCTCCACTTT
TRBJ2-1	TRBV5-1	-	many	CASSVAGTSNYNEQFF	TGCGCCAGCAGCGTAGCCGGGACTTCTAATTACAATGAGCAGTTCTTC
TRBJ2-5	TRBV20-1	-	few	CSATRMEIPKETQYF	TGCAGTGCTACCAGGATGGAAATCCCCAAGGAGACCCAGTACTTC
TRBJ1-1	TRBV6-1	-	-	CASSPIELNTEAFF	TGTGCCAGCAGTCCAATAGAATTGAACACTGAAGCTTTCTTT
TRBJ2-2	TRBV9	TRBD2	-	CASSVASGRATGELFF	TGTGCCAGCAGCGTAGCATCGGGGAGGGCCACCGGGGAGCTGTTTTTT
TRBJ1-5	TRBV5-1	TRBD1	many	CASSLGQENQPQHF	TGCGCCAGCAGCCTCGGACAGGAGAATCAGCCCCAGCATTTT
TRBJ2-2	TRBV5-1	-	-	CASSLERLTNTGELFF	TGCGCCAGCAGCTTGGAAAGACTTACGAACACCGGGGAGCTGTTTTTT
TRBJ2-1	TRBV6-5	-	many	CASSEGSEQFF	TGTGCCAGCAGTGAGGGCAGTGAGCAGTTCTTC
TRBJ1-1	TRBV27	-	many	CASNPRGGTMNTEAFF	TGTGCCAGCAACCCCAGGGGCGGAACTATGAACACTGAAGCTTTCTTT
TRBJ2-3	TRBV2	TRBD2	-	CASSSAGVTDTQYF	TGTGCCAGCAGCTCGGCGGGGGTTACAGATACGCAGTATTTT
TRBJ2-1	TRBV19	-	few	CASSIDGGYNEQFF	TGTGCCAGTAGTATAGACGGTGGCTACAATGAGCAGTTCTTC
TRBJ2-3	TRBV25-1	TRBD1	few	CASSGQGGPYTQYF	TGTGCCAGCAGTGGACAGGGGGGGCCCTATACGCAGTATTTT
TRBJ1-1	TRBV20-1	-	many	CSAPFMGTEAFF	TGCAGTGCTCCTTTCATGGGGACTGAAGCTTTCTTT
TRBJ2-3	TRBV5-1	-	few	CASSLHQPTDTQYF	TGCGCCAGCAGCTTGCACCAGCCCACAGATACGCAGTATTTT
TRBJ1-1	TRBV9	TRBD1	-	CASSLSQGAPTEAFF	TGTGCCAGCAGCCTATCACAGGGGGCTCCCACTGAAGCTTTCTTT